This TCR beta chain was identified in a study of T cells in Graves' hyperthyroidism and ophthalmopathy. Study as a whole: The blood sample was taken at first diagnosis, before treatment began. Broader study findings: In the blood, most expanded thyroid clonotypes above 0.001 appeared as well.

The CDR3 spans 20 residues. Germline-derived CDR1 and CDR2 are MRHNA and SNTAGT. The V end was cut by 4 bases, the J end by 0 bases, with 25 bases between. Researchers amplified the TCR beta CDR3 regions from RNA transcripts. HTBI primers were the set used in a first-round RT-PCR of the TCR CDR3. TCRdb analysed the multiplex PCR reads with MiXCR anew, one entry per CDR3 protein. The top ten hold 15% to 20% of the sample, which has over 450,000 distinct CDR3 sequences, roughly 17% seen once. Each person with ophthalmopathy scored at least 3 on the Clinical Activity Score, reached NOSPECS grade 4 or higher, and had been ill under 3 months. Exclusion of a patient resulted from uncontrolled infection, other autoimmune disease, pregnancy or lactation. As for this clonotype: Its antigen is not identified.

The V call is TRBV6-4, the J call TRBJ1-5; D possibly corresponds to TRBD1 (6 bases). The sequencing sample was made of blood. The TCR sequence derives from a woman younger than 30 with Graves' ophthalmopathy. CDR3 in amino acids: CASSVSSITSGAYSNQPQHF. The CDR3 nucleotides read TGTGCCAGCAGTGTCTCAAGCATCACCTCAGGGGCTTATAGCAATCAGCCCCAGCATTTT.